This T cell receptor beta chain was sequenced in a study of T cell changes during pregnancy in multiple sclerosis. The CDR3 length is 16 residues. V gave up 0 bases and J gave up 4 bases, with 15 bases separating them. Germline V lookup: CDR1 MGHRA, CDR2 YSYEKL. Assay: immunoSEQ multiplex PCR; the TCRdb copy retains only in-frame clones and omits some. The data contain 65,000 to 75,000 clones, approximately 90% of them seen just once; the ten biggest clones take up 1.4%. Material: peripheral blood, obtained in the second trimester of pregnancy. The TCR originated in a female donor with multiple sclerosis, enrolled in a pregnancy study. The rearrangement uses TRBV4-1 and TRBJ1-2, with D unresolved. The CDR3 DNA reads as TGCGCCAGCAGCCAAGAACTAGGAGCAGAGGTCTATGGCTACACCTTC. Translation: CASSQELGAEVYGYTF.